What follows are 23 T cell receptor beta chains derived from one specimen sequenced in a study of regulatory T cells in long-lasting Graves disease. Specified time point: newly diagnosed GD, antithyroid drugs for less than 3 months. The TCR library was made from RNA extracted from PBMCs. For TCR beta, libraries came from iRepertoire HTBI primers and Arm-PCR of CDR3 regions. One entry per CDR3 protein, called by TCRdb with MiXCR from the multiplex PCR reads. The table shows some 450,000 distinct CDR3 sequences, with approximately 16% occurring only once. The same sample was also used in a study of T cells in Graves' hyperthyroidism and ophthalmopathy.

The sample in question was peripheral blood mononuclear cells (PBMCs), obtained at new diagnosis, from a patient treated with antithyroid drugs. Receptor source: a woman younger than 45 with Graves disease.

This sequence joins TRBV29-1 and TRBJ2-2; D perhaps matches TRBD1 (5 bases). Germline V gene sequence: CDR1 SQVTM, CDR2 ANQGSEA. V was trimmed by 2 bases and J by 6 bases, leaving 16 bases between them. CDR3 length equals 15 residues. CDR3 sequence: CSVERPKGRAGELFF. For the CDR3, the DNA is TGCAGCGTTGAAAGGCCCAAGGGGCGCGCCGGGGAGCTGTTTTTT.

This clonotype was counted at least ten times. This chain links TRBV27 with TRBJ1-2; D is uncertain. Germline values: CDR1 MNHEY, CDR2 SMNVEV (reference sequence). This CDR3 contains 17 residues. The germline V and J ends were trimmed by 6 bases and 5 bases, with 25 bases remaining between them. CDR3 bases: TGTGCCAGCAGCTCTGGAGGCAGTACCACCGCGGGGTATGGCTACACCTTC. This codes for CASSSGGSTTAGYGYTF.

Ten or more counts support this clonotype. J is TRBJ2-3 and V is TRBV18; D is ambiguous. The V end was cut by 1 base, the J end by 2 bases, with 7 bases between. The CDR3 consists of 14 residues. The germline V gene encodes CDR1 KGHSH and CDR2 LQKENI. The CDR3 DNA reads TGTGCCAGCTCACCACTCGCCAACACAGATACGCAGTATTTT. This encodes CASSPLANTDTQYF. Filled out from reference TRBV18 and TRBJ2-3, the complete variable domain reads NAGVMQNPRHLVRRRGQEARLRCSPMKGHSHVYWYRQLPEEGLKFMVYLQKENIIDESGMPKERFSAEFPKEGPSILRIQQVVRGDSAAYFCASSPLANTDTQYFGPGTRLTVL.

A few counts support this clonotype. CDR3 amino acids: CASAMDGSSYNEQFF. CDR3 coding DNA: TGCGCCAGTGCGATGGACGGGAGCTCCTACAATGAGCAGTTCTTC. The chain carries TRBV5-1 and TRBJ2-1; a possible D gene is TRBD2 (6 bases). V dropped 8 bases and J dropped 0 bases, with 15 bases sitting between them. Germline CDR1 reads SGHRS; CDR2 reads YFSETQ. CDR3 length: 15 residues.

The sample holds many counts of this clonotype. V is TRBV11-3 and J is TRBJ2-1; the D gene is possibly TRBD2 (5 bases). Germline loops: CDR1 SGHNT, CDR2 YENEEA. The CDR3 has 14 amino acids. Between the trimmed V and J ends, which lost 3 bases and 6 bases, there was a span of 12 bases. This CDR3 reads CASSLTRASNEQFF. CDR3 nucleotide sequence: TGTGCCAGCAGCTTGACGAGGGCATCCAATGAGCAGTTCTTC.

For this clonotype: The junction and the germline gene differ at one end; a read error may be behind it. J is TRBJ2-5 and V is TRBV7-7; weak D call: TRBD1 (6 bases). This CDR3 spans 14 amino acids. Per the germline V gene, CDR1 is SSHAT and CDR2 is FNYEAQ (reference sequence). In DNA form, the CDR3 reads TGTGCTAGCAGCAGGGGACGAGACCAAGAGACCCAGTACTTC. The encoded protein is CASSRGRDQETQYF. Full variable domain (rest looked up from reference TRBV7-7 and TRBJ2-5): GAGVSQSPRYKVTKRGQDVTLRCDPISSHATLYWYQQALGQGPEFLTYFNYEAQPDKSGLPSDRFSAERPEGSISTLTIQRTEQRDSAMYRCASSRGRDQETQYFGPGTRLLVL.

V and J are TRBV12-3 or TRBV12-4 and TRBJ2-2; 8 bases are shared with TRBD1. V shed 5 bases, J shed 6 bases, and the junction held 5 bases outside the gene matches. The CDR3 runs to 14 residues. The CDR3 sequence is CASSPDRGSGELFF. The CDR3 DNA follows: TGTGCCAGCAGTCCAGACAGGGGTTCCGGGGAGCTGTTTTTT.

V usage is TRBV9 and J usage is TRBJ2-2, with 9 bases matching TRBD1. Trimming cost V 0 bases and J 7 bases; bases outside gene matches: 10. The CDR3 contains 17 residues. Per germline, CDR1 SGDLS and CDR2 YYNGEE. Here the CDR3 reads CASSVGQGVNNGGELFF. The CDR3 bases are TGTGCCAGCAGCGTAGGACAGGGGGTCAATAATGGCGGGGAGCTGTTTTTT.

This clonotype turned up a few times. This could be a read error, since a much larger clone is one nucleotide away. The V call is TRBV6-1, the J call TRBJ2-3, with 11 bases that match TRBD2. The junction had 4 bases not matched to a gene; V was cut back by 6 bases and J by 2 bases. From germline, CDR1 is MNHNS and CDR2 SASEGT. The CDR3 consists of 15 residues. The CDR3 region has the DNA TGTGCCAGCAGCCGGGGACTAGCGGACACAGATACGCAGTATTTT. Protein sequence: CASSRGLADTDTQYF.

This clonotype has a count of ten or more. The chain is built from TRBV5-5 and TRBJ1-2, with no clear D. Germline V CDR1 and CDR2: SGHKS, YYEKEE (reference sequence). CDR3 length: 14 residues. V was cut by 2 bases and J by 0 bases, with 8 bases left in between. CDR3 region: CASSFQSANYGYTF. CDR3 in DNA: TGTGCCAGCAGCTTTCAATCAGCTAACTATGGCTACACCTTC.

This clonotype appeared many times. The rearrangement joins TRBV11-2 to TRBJ2-1; 7 nucleotides align to TRBD2. CDR1 and CDR2 (germline): SGHAT, FQNNGV. With 4 bases clipped from V and 7 bases from J, the junction kept 10 bases outside the gene matches. The CDR3 loop spans 15 amino acids. The CDR3 nucleotides read TGTGCCAGCAGCTGGTTCGGACTAGTAGATAATGAGCAGTTCTTC. As protein: CASSWFGLVDNEQFF.

This clonotype was picked up a small number of times. The rearrangement links TRBV12-3 or TRBV12-4 to TRBJ2-4; TRBD2 is a possible D gene (5 bases). CDR3 length equals 14 residues. Trimming cost V 4 bases and J 1 base, with 8 bases left between them. This CDR3 reads CASSSLAAKNIQYF. CDR3 nucleotide sequence: TGTGCCAGCAGTTCCCTAGCTGCCAAAAACATTCAGTACTTC.

This sequence joins TRBV6-1 and TRBJ1-1; D perhaps matches TRBD1 (5 bases). Trimming pared 6 bases from V and 5 bases from J, leaving 13 bases between. The CDR3 contains 13 residues. Germline assignment: CDR1 MNHNS and CDR2 SASEGT. The CDR3 DNA reads TGTGCCAGCAGCCGGCGGGGGATAACTGAAGCTTTCTTT. Its translation: CASSRRGITEAFF.

The chain has TRBV4-2 and TRBJ2-1; 12 nucleotides match TRBD2. Germline CDR1 and CDR2: LGHNA and YNFKEQ. CDR3 size: 24 residues. With V trimmed by 3 bases and J by 4 bases, 28 bases remained unmatched. CDR3 nucleotides: TGTGCCAGCAGCCAGCCCGGGCGGACTAGCGGGATGGGGCCGGGGGGGGTTCGATACAATGAGCAGTTCTTC. This sequence encodes CASSQPGRTSGMGPGGVRYNEQFF.

This clonotype was seen a few times. The chain has TRBV19 and TRBJ2-1; 12 nucleotides align to TRBD2. The better agreement between TRBJ2-5 and the DNA end casts doubt on the J call. The CDR3 has 15 residues. CDR1 is LNHDA, CDR2 SQIVND, per germline (reference sequence). As DNA, the CDR3 is TGTGCCAGTAGGGCTAGCGGGAGGGCCGGGGAGACCCAGTACTTC. Encoded protein: CASRASGRAGETQYF.

The chain has TRBV20-1 and TRBJ1-1; unclear D gene. V lost 0 bases and J lost 0, with 11 bases in between. The CDR3 loop spans 15 amino acids. Per germline, CDR1 DFQATT and CDR2 SNEGSKA (reference sequence). The CDR3: CSARDHGLMNTEAFF. The DNA for the CDR3 is TGCAGTGCTAGAGATCACGGTCTGATGAACACTGAAGCTTTCTTT.

The chain joins TRBV30 to TRBJ2-6; the D gene is possibly TRBD2 (6 bases). The germline gives CDR1 GTSNPN, CDR2 SVGIG (reference sequence). The CDR3 has 15 amino acids. The V end lost 4 bases, the J end lost 3 bases, and 13 bases lay between the germline ends. In DNA, the CDR3 is TGTGCCTGGACCCGGGGGAAGAGTGGGGCCAACGTCCTGACTTTC. Its protein is CAWTRGKSGANVLTF.

The chain carries TRBV4-2 and TRBJ2-2; 8 nucleotides align to TRBD2. Per germline, CDR1 LGHNA and CDR2 YNFKEQ. CDR3 length equals 16 residues. J gave up 6 bases and V 3 bases, and 9 bases lay outside the gene matches. Here the CDR3 DNA reads TGTGCCAGCAGCCAGACGGGACTAGGGATCTCCGGGGAGCTGTTTTTT. Its translation: CASSQTGLGISGELFF.

The sample holds many counts of this clonotype. The rearrangement uses TRBV28 and TRBJ1-4; the D is unclear. V shed 4 bases and J shed 3 bases, with 12 bases lying between them. This CDR3 region has 15 residues. CDR1 MDHEN and CDR2 SYDVKM come from the germline V gene. Here the CDR3 reads CASSSPGAANEKLFF. In nucleotides, the CDR3 is TGTGCCAGCAGTTCCCCGGGCGCAGCTAATGAAAAACTGTTTTTT.

At least ten counts were recorded for this clonotype. This chain joins TRBV30 and TRBJ1-1; D ambiguous. The V gene's germline CDR1 is GTSNPN and CDR2 SVGIG (reference sequence). V lost 2 bases and J 1 base, leaving 8 bases between the germline ends. The CDR3 consists of 13 residues. Here the CDR3 reads CAWSRQENTEAFF. The CDR3 DNA is TGTGCCTGGAGTAGGCAAGAGAACACTGAAGCTTTCTTT. Looking up the rest from reference TRBV30 and TRBJ1-1 gives the full variable domain: SQTIHQWPATLVQPVGSPLSLECTVEGTSNPNLYWYRQAAGRGLQLLFYSVGIGQISSEVPQNLSASRPQDRQFILSSKKLLLSDSGFYLCAWSRQENTEAFFGQGTRLTVV.

The sample holds many counts of this clonotype. The rearrangement joins TRBV14 to TRBJ2-7; D possibly corresponds to TRBD2 (6 bases). V gave up 4 bases and J gave up 0 bases, with 13 bases separating them. The CDR3 has 15 amino acids. Germline values: CDR1 SGHDN, CDR2 FVKESK. CDR3 DNA sequence: TGTGCCAGCAGCCCTCCGGGACTGAGCTCCTACGAGCAGTACTTC. Encoded protein: CASSPPGLSSYEQYF.

V is TRBV7-3 and J is TRBJ2-2; 7 positions agree with TRBD1. Germline trimming cut 2 bases from V and 7 bases from J; bases unmatched to any gene: 10. This CDR3 has 16 amino acids. Germline CDR1 SGHTA, CDR2 FQGTGA. The DNA for the CDR3 is TGTGCCAGCAGCTTAGGGAGACAGGGTGCGGACGGGGAGCTGTTTTTT. Residues: CASSLGRQGADGELFF.

This clonotype was picked up many times. The chain recombines TRBV7-9 with TRBJ1-1, with TRBD1 matching 8 bases. Germline loops: CDR1 SEHNR, CDR2 FQNEAQ (reference sequence). CDR3 length: 13 amino acids. V trimming: 3 bases; J trimming: 11 bases; junction bases outside the gene matches: 8. The CDR3 loop is CASSFGDRGGAFF. Written as DNA, the CDR3 is TGTGCCAGCAGCTTCGGAGACAGGGGAGGGGCTTTCTTT.